The 29 T cell receptor beta chains reported below all come from one sample, sequenced in a study of T cell changes during pregnancy in multiple sclerosis. Clones were sequenced by immunoSEQ multiplex PCR, and TCRdb holds only the in-frame ones, with some missing. The repertoire consists of about 57,000 clones, with roughly nine tenths occurring once and the leading ten covering approximately 0.4%. Source: CD4+ T cells from peripheral blood mononuclear cells, taken in the third trimester of pregnancy. The receptor set was obtained from a female donor with multiple sclerosis, enrolled in a pregnancy study.

This chain joins TRBV5-4 and TRBJ2-1; TRBD2 agrees at 7 bases. V lost 4 bases and J lost 4; bases outside the gene matches: 5. The length of the CDR3 is 14 residues. Germline-derived CDR1 and CDR2 are SGHNT and YYREEE (reference sequence). The CDR3 DNA follows: TGTGCCAGCAGCCTGCTAGCGGAGTACAATGAGCAGTTCTTC. Translating it yields CASSLLAEYNEQFF.

This sequence joins TRBV20-1 and TRBJ1-1; no reliable D call. Germline V gene data show CDR1 as DFQATT and CDR2 as SNEGSKA (reference sequence). The CDR3 totals 11 residues. Trimming stripped 3 bases from V and 7 bases from J, with 9 bases between. The chain's CDR3 is CSASLLLEAFF. The CDR3 DNA follows: TGCAGTGCTAGTCTTCTCCTTGAAGCTTTCTTT.

The rearrangement links TRBV30 to TRBJ2-7; D perhaps matches TRBD2 (7 bases). The germline gives CDR1 GTSNPN, CDR2 SVGIG (reference sequence). The length of the CDR3 is 16 residues. V was trimmed by 3 bases and J by 0 bases, leaving 18 bases between them. The CDR3 loop is CAWSGGLHPSSYEQYF. The DNA of the CDR3 is TGTGCCTGGAGCGGGGGGCTCCATCCCTCCTCCTACGAGCAGTACTTC.

The rearrangement joins TRBV4-1 to TRBJ1-5; 7 positions agree with TRBD1. Germline V CDR1 and CDR2: MGHRA, YSYEKL. V gave up 4 bases and J gave up 3 bases; unmatched junction bases: 9. The CDR3 length is 16 residues. The CDR3 region is CASSPEMDRPNQPQHF. The CDR3, as DNA: TGCGCCAGCAGCCCGGAGATGGACAGGCCCAATCAGCCCCAGCATTTT.

The chain recombines TRBV19 with TRBJ1-1; unclear D gene. CDR3 size: 17 residues. V was shortened by 5 bases and J by 4 bases, with 23 bases between the two germline ends. Per the germline V gene, CDR1 is LNHDA and CDR2 is SQIVND (reference sequence). The CDR3 nucleotides are TGTGCCAGTAGTGCCGGGGTACTTTATTTGTCGGGCACTGAAGCTTTCTTT. It specifies CASSAGVLYLSGTEAFF.

This chain joins TRBV7-9 and TRBJ1-1; D is unresolved. V lost 5 bases to trimming and J lost 0 bases, with 10 bases between them. Germline V gene sequence: CDR1 SEHNR, CDR2 FQNEAQ (reference sequence). CDR3 length: 14 residues. The CDR3 bases are TGTGCCAGCAGCGAGGGCACATTGAACACTGAAGCTTTCTTT. Translating it yields CASSEGTLNTEAFF.

As DNA, the CDR3 is TGTGCCAGCAGCCGCTTACAGGGGGCGAACACCATATATTTT. Translating gives CASSRLQGANTIYF. V and J are TRBV7-9 and TRBJ1-3, with 9 bases that match TRBD1. The CDR3 extends over 14 amino acids. V gave up 5 bases and J gave up 7 bases; unmatched junction bases: 6. CDR1 and CDR2 (germline): SEHNR, FQNEAQ (reference sequence).

V and J are TRBV25-1 and TRBJ2-3, with D hard to call. In germline, CDR1 is MGHDK, CDR2 SYGVNS. Trimming shortened V by 1 base and J by 0 bases, and 11 bases separated the two germline ends. The CDR3 contains 16 residues. As DNA, the CDR3 is TGTGCCAGCAGTGAATCTTTCGGTGCGAGCACAGATACGCAGTATTTT. Protein sequence: CASSESFGASTDTQYF. The full variable domain, rest sourced from reference TRBV25-1 and TRBJ2-3, is EADIYQTPRYLVIGTGKKITLECSQTMGHDKMYWYQQDPGMELHLIHYSYGVNSTEKGDLSSESTVSRIRTEHFPLTLESARPSHTSQYLCASSESFGASTDTQYFGPGTRLTVL.

The chain has TRBV7-9 and TRBJ2-2, with D perhaps matching TRBD1 (6 bases). Looked up from germline, CDR1 is SEHNR and CDR2 is FQNEAQ (reference sequence). CDR3 length equals 15 residues. V gave up 2 bases and J gave up 1 base, with 8 bases separating them. The CDR3 region is CASSLSGQNTGELFF. Here the CDR3 DNA reads TGTGCCAGCAGCTTATCGGGACAGAACACCGGGGAGCTGTTTTTT.

As DNA, the CDR3 is TGTGCCAGCAAGAATCAGGGACTAGCGGGTAATGAGCAGTTCTTC. The encoded protein is CASKNQGLAGNEQFF. The rearrangement joins TRBV2 to TRBJ2-1, with 12 nucleotides matching TRBD2. V was pared by 7 bases and J by 7 bases, with 8 bases of the junction left unmatched. The CDR3 is 15 amino acids. Per the germline V gene, CDR1 is SNHLY and CDR2 is FYNNEI.

This clone was seen just once. The V call is TRBV29-1, the J call TRBJ2-7; 8 bases are a match to TRBD1. The CDR3 consists of 12 residues. After removal of 6 bases from V and 2 bases from J, the junction contained 3 bases not matched to a gene. Germline V gives CDR1 SQVTM, CDR2 ANQGSEA. Written as DNA, the CDR3 is TGCAGCGTCATGACAGGGGCCTACGAGCAGTACTTC. Its translation is CSVMTGAYEQYF.

V and J are TRBV19 and TRBJ1-5; D is unclear. Germline lookup yields CDR1 LNHDA and CDR2 SQIVND (reference sequence). V lost 8 bases and J lost 0, with 14 bases in between. This CDR3 contains 15 residues. Here the CDR3 DNA reads TGTGCCAGTCGTTTTGGTTTAGATAGCAATCAGCCCCAGCATTTT. Amino acids: CASRFGLDSNQPQHF.

This chain joins TRBV5-1 and TRBJ1-5, with D perhaps matching TRBD1 (5 bases). Per the germline V gene, CDR1 is SGHRS and CDR2 is YFSETQ. The CDR3 has 15 amino acids. V dropped 0 bases and J dropped 5 bases, with 12 bases sitting between them. CDR3 bases: TGCGCCAGCAGCTTGGAAGGGAGGGGCCATCAGCCCCAGCATTTT. Protein sequence: CASSLEGRGHQPQHF.

The V gene is TRBV5-1, the J gene TRBJ2-5, with unresolved D. The CDR3 is 13 residues long. V was pared by 0 bases and J by 5 bases, with 8 bases between. The germline gives CDR1 SGHRS, CDR2 YFSETQ. CDR3 protein: CASSLEWQETQYF. The DNA of the CDR3 is TGCGCCAGCAGCTTGGAATGGCAGGAGACCCAGTACTTC.

V usage is TRBV27 and J usage is TRBJ1-4, with D possibly being TRBD1 (6 bases). Trimming stripped 5 bases from V and 5 bases from J, with 18 bases between. The CDR3 consists of 16 residues. Germline lookup yields CDR1 MNHEY and CDR2 SMNVEV (reference sequence). The CDR3 sequence is CASSPYASGVNEKLFF. CDR3 sequence (DNA): TGTGCCAGCAGTCCCTACGCGTCAGGGGTCAATGAAAAACTGTTTTTT.

The rearrangement joins TRBV13 to TRBJ2-3; TRBD1 agrees at 8 bases. Germline-derived CDR1 and CDR2 are PRHDT and FYEKMQ (reference sequence). V lost 5 bases, J lost 2 bases, and 12 bases stayed unmatched. The CDR3 is 17 residues long. Here the CDR3 reads CASSSIQGAIDTDTQYF. The CDR3, as DNA: TGTGCCAGCAGCAGTATCCAGGGGGCGATTGACACAGATACGCAGTATTTT.

V and J are TRBV6-5 and TRBJ2-3; D not certain. V lost 5 bases and J lost 4, with 7 bases in between. Germline assignment: CDR1 MNHEY and CDR2 SVGAGI. CDR3 length equals 12 residues. CDR3 in DNA: TGTGCCAGCAGTCCGAACTCAGATACGCAGTATTTT. This sequence encodes CASSPNSDTQYF.

The chain links TRBV30 to TRBJ1-2; 7 nucleotides line up with TRBD1. CDR3 length: 14 residues. The ends lost 3 bases at V and 4 bases at J; junction bases unmatched: 8. CDR1 and CDR2 from the germline V gene are GTSNPN and SVGIG (reference sequence). DNA for the CDR3: TGTGCCTGGAGGGGATCGACAGGGACCTATGGCTACACCTTC. Its translation: CAWRGSTGTYGYTF.

The V gene is TRBV5-1, the J gene TRBJ1-4; 8 positions agree with TRBD1. The CDR3 covers 15 residues. Germline loops: CDR1 SGHRS, CDR2 YFSETQ. V was clipped by 3 bases and J by 4 bases; unmatched bases: 5. The CDR3 loop reads CASSSPGQVNEKLFF. CDR3 coding DNA: TGCGCCAGCAGCTCACCGGGACAGGTTAATGAAAAACTGTTTTTT.

This clone was picked up one time. The rearrangement uses TRBV14 and TRBJ2-3; the D gene is possibly TRBD2 (5 bases). Germline values: CDR1 SGHDN, CDR2 FVKESK. With 2 bases removed from V and 5 bases from J, the gap between germline ends came to 17 bases. CDR3 size: 16 residues. The CDR3, as DNA: TGTGCCAGCAGCCAACGGCGGGTCGGGGAACAAGATACGCAGTATTTT. Its protein product is CASSQRRVGEQDTQYF.

The rearrangement joins TRBV4-2 to TRBJ1-6; D may be TRBD1 (6 bases). With 5 bases removed from V and 1 base from J, the gap between germline ends came to 15 bases. Per germline, CDR1 LGHNA and CDR2 YNFKEQ. CDR3 length: 17 residues. CDR3 residues: CASSARGLGSYNSPLHF. The CDR3 DNA sequence: TGTGCCAGCAGCGCTAGGGGGTTAGGGTCCTATAATTCACCCCTCCACTTT.

V usage is TRBV7-2 and J usage is TRBJ2-5, with TRBD2 identical over 7 bases. Germline values: CDR1 SGHTA, CDR2 FQGNSA. The CDR3 consists of 16 residues. V lost 0 bases and J lost 4; bases outside the gene matches: 8. CDR3 residues: CASSLAVGGPSETQYF. CDR3 bases: TGTGCCAGCAGCTTAGCGGTGGGAGGGCCCTCAGAGACCCAGTACTTC.

V usage is TRBV11-1 and J usage is TRBJ2-1, with TRBD2 identical over 10 bases. Germline-derived CDR1 and CDR2 are SGHAT and FQDESV (reference sequence). The junction had 6 bases not matched to a gene; V was cut back by 6 bases and J by 4 bases. The CDR3 extends over 15 amino acids. This chain's CDR3 is CASSLSGGSYNEQFF. The CDR3 bases are TGTGCCAGCAGTCTTAGCGGGGGGAGTTACAATGAGCAGTTCTTC.

The rearrangement joins TRBV7-2 to TRBJ1-2; D is possibly TRBD1 (6 bases). Germline-derived CDR1 and CDR2 are SGHTA and FQGNSA. V lost 5 bases, J lost 7 bases, and 14 bases lay in between. There are 13 residues in the CDR3. Here the CDR3 reads CASSQGQGLGYTF. CDR3 nucleotides: TGTGCCAGCAGCCAAGGGCAGGGGCTTGGCTACACCTTC. Complete variable domain (other parts from reference TRBV7-2 and TRBJ1-2): GAGVSQSPSNKVTEKGKDVELRCDPISGHTALYWYRQSLGQGLEFLIYFQGNSAPDKSGLPSDRFSAERTGGSVSTLTIQRTQQEDSAVYLCASSQGQGLGYTFGSGTRLTVV.

J is TRBJ2-7 and V is TRBV7-9, with 7 bases lining up with TRBD2. J lost 5 bases, V lost 1 base, and 8 bases had no gene match. Germline CDR1 reads SEHNR; CDR2 reads FQNEAQ (reference sequence). The CDR3 sequence is 15 residues long. CDR3 in amino acids: CASSLDMRGGDEQYF. The CDR3, as DNA: TGTGCCAGCAGCTTAGATATGAGGGGAGGGGACGAGCAGTACTTC. Looking up the rest from reference TRBV7-9 and TRBJ2-7 gives the full variable domain: DTGVSQNPRHKITKRGQNVTFRCDPISEHNRLYWYRQTLGQGPEFLTYFQNEAQLEKSRLLSDRFSAERPKGSFSTLEIQRTEQGDSAMYLCASSLDMRGGDEQYFGPGTRLTVT.

The chain links TRBV10-3 to TRBJ1-4, with D perhaps matching TRBD1 (5 bases). Trimming removed 0 bases at V and 5 bases at J, with 13 bases between. This CDR3 region has 16 residues. Germline values: CDR1 ENHRY, CDR2 SYGVKD. The CDR3: CAISESEQVENEKLFF. CDR3 nucleotide sequence: TGTGCCATCAGTGAGTCCGAACAGGTGGAAAATGAAAAACTGTTTTTT.

V is TRBV9 and J is TRBJ2-4; weak D call: TRBD2 (6 bases). Per the germline V gene, CDR1 is SGDLS and CDR2 is YYNGEE. V was shortened by 0 bases and J by 0 bases, with 13 bases between the two germline ends. The CDR3 has 17 amino acids. This CDR3 is CASSVGGGGLAKNIQYF. The CDR3 DNA follows: TGTGCCAGCAGCGTAGGGGGTGGGGGACTAGCCAAAAACATTCAGTACTTC.

The V gene is TRBV19, the J gene TRBJ1-1, with a tentative D call TRBD1 (5 bases). Germline loops: CDR1 LNHDA, CDR2 SQIVND (reference sequence). This CDR3 is 17 amino acids long. V was shortened by 1 base and J by 1 base, with 16 bases between the two germline ends. For the CDR3, the DNA is TGTGCCAGTAGTATAGCGGTCGGGGGAAGAAGGAACACTGAAGCTTTCTTT. As protein: CASSIAVGGRRNTEAFF. The full variable domain, its missing parts supplied by reference TRBV19 and TRBJ1-1, is DGGITQSPKYLFRKEGQNVTLSCEQNLNHDAMYWYRQDPGQGLRLIYYSQIVNDFQKGDIAEGYSVSREKKESFPLTVTSAQKNPTAFYLCASSIAVGGRRNTEAFFGQGTRLTVV.

The genes are TRBV5-1 and TRBJ2-7; TRBD1 might be the D (6 bases). The CDR3 loop spans 15 amino acids. The V end lost 5 bases, the J end lost 0 bases, and 15 bases lay between the germline ends. Germline CDR1 is SGHRS and CDR2 is YFSETQ. This CDR3 is CASRQGTTSSYEQYF. The DNA of the CDR3 is TGCGCCAGCAGACAAGGGACAACGAGCTCCTACGAGCAGTACTTC.